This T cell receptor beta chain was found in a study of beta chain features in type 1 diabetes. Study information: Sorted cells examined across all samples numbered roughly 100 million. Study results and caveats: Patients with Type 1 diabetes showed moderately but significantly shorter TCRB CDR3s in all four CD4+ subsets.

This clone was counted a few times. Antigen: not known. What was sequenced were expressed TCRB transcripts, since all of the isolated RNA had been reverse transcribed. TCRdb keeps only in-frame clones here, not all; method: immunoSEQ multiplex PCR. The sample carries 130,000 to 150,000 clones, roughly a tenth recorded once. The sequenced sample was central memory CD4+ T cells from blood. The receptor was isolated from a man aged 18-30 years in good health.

CDR3 in DNA: TGTGCCAGCAGTTTATCCGGGACAACTAATGAAAAACTGTTTTTT. Protein: CASSLSGTTNEKLFF. The genes are TRBV27 and TRBJ1-4; D gene ambiguous. CDR1 MNHEY and CDR2 SMNVEV come from the germline V gene (reference sequence). V lost 0 bases and J lost 0, with 5 bases in between. The CDR3 length is 15 residues.